The TCR beta chain described here comes from a study of PD-L1 blockade in urothelial cancer. Turning to the study itself: Treatment start was followed by blood analysis at 3 weeks (second dose) and again at 6 weeks. Peripheral blood specimens exhibited a median yield of approximately 150,000 T cells.

Synthetic templates analogous to TCR were spiked into all PCRs individually. Clones were read by immunoSEQ multiplex PCR, and TCRdb kept only the in-frame ones, dropping some. The sample has about 57,000 clones, about 82% seen once. This clone has only one observation. V was cut by 2 bases and J by 1 base, with 13 bases left in between. The length of the CDR3 is 16 residues. The germline gives CDR1 MDHEN, CDR2 SYDVKM. Samples were collected from each patient before treatment and during treatment. Each patient gave between 1 and 8 of them in total. Sequences were derived from PBMCs, sampled around atezolizumab (anti-PD-L1) treatment. The chain is built from TRBV28 and TRBJ2-3; D possibly corresponds to TRBD1 (6 bases). The TCR was taken from a man aged 50 or older with urothelial cancer. CDR3 in amino acids: CASSLTPGAGTDTQYF. The CDR3 DNA reads as TGTGCCAGCAGTTTAACTCCAGGGGCCGGCACAGATACGCAGTATTTT.